This TCR beta chain is from a study of blood T cell repertoires in COVID-19. Study context: Whether acute or convalescent, the COVID-19 samples came from the United States, Italy and Spain.

Germline assignment: CDR1 SGDLS and CDR2 YYNGEE. V dropped 3 bases and J dropped 4 bases, with 14 bases sitting between them. CDR3 length equals 15 residues. The table lists this clone with a count of one. Libraries were prepared by immunoSEQ multiplex PCR; TCRdb keeps only in-frame clonotypes and omits some of them. Of more than 250,000 clones listed, roughly 88% are singletons. The receptor was derived from a human donor in a cohort sampled during active COVID-19. The rearrangement joins TRBV9 to TRBJ1-3, with TRBD1 as a possible D gene (6 bases). Sequences were obtained from peripheral blood. The CDR3 nucleotides are TGTGCCAGCAGCGCCACTATGGGGGCAGGAAACACCATATATTTT. Translation: CASSATMGAGNTIYF. Based on the CDR3 plus reference TRBV9 and TRBJ1-3, the full variable domain is DSGVTQTPKHLITATGQRVTLRCSPRSGDLSVYWYQQSLDQGLQFLIQYYNGEERAKGNILERFSAQQFPDLHSELNLSSLELGDSALYFCASSATMGAGNTIYFGEGSWLTVV.